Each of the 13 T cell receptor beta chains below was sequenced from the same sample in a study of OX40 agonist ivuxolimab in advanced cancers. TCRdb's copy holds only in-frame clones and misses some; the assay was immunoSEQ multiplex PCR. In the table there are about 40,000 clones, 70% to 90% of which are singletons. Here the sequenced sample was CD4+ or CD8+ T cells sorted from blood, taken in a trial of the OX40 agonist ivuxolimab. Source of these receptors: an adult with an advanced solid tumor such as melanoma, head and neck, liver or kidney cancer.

In DNA form, the CDR3 reads TGTGCCAGCAGCTTAGACAGCTCGGGGAGCTCCTACGAGCAGTACTTC. Translated, it gives CASSLDSSGSSYEQYF. J is TRBJ2-7 and V is TRBV7-2, with TRBD2 as a possible D gene (5 bases). The germline V and J ends were trimmed by 1 base and 0 bases, with 13 bases remaining between them. This CDR3 is built from 16 residues. CDR1 is SGHTA, CDR2 FQGNSA, per germline. The variable domain in full, completed from reference TRBV7-2 and TRBJ2-7, reads GAGVSQSPSNKVTEKGKDVELRCDPISGHTALYWYRQSLGQGLEFLIYFQGNSAPDKSGLPSDRFSAERTGGSVSTLTIQRTQQEDSAVYLCASSLDSSGSSYEQYFGPGTRLTVT.

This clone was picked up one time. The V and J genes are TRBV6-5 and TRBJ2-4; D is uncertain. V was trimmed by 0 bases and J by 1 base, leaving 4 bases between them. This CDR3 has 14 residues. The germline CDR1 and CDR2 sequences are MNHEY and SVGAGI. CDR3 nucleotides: TGTGCCAGCAGTTACTCCCCGGCCAAAAACATTCAGTACTTC. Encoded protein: CASSYSPAKNIQYF.

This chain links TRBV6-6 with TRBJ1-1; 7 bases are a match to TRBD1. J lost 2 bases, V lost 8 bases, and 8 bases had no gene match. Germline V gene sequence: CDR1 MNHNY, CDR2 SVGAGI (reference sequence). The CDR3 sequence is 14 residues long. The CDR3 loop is CASLNRGGNTEAFF. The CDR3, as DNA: TGTGCCAGCTTGAACAGGGGAGGCAACACTGAAGCTTTCTTT.

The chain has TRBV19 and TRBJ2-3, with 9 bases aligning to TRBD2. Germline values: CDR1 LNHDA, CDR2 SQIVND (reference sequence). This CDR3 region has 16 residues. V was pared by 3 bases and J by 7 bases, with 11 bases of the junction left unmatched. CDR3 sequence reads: CASSMVAGAFGYTQYF. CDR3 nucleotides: TGTGCCAGTAGTATGGTAGCGGGGGCCTTCGGTTATACGCAGTATTTT.

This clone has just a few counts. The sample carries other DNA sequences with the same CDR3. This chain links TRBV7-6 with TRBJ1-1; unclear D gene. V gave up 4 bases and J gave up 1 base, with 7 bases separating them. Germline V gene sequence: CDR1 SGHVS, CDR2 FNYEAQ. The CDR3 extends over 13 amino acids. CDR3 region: CASSSQENTEAFF. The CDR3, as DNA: TGTGCCAGCAGCTCGCAGGAGAACACTGAAGCTTTCTTT.

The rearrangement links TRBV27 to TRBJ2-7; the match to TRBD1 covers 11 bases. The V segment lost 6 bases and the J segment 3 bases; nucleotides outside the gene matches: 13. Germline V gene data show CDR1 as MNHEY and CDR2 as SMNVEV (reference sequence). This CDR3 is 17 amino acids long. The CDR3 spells CASRFRVGQGVSYEQYF. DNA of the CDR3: TGTGCCAGCAGGTTTCGTGTGGGACAGGGGGTGAGCTACGAGCAGTACTTC.

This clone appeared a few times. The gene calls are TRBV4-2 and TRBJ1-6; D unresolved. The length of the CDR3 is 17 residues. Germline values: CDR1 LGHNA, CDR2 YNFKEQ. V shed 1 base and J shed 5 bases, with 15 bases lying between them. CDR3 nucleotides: TGTGCCAGCAGCCAAGTGATTAAATCAACTAATAATTCACCCCTCCACTTT. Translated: CASSQVIKSTNNSPLHF.

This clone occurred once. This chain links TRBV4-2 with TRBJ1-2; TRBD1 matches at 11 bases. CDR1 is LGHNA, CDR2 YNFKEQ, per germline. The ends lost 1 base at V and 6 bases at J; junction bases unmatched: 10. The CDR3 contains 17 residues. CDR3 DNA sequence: TGTGCCAGCAGCCAAGTAGGAAGAGGACAGGGGGCGAATGGCTACACCTTC. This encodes CASSQVGRGQGANGYTF.

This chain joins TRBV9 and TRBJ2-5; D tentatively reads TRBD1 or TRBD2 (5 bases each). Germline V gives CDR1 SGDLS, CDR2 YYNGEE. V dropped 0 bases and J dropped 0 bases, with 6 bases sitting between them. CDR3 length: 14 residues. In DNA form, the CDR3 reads TGTGCCAGCAGCGTAGAGGGACACCAAGAGACCCAGTACTTC. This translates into CASSVEGHQETQYF. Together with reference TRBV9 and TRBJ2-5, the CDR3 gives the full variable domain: DSGVTQTPKHLITATGQRVTLRCSPRSGDLSVYWYQQSLDQGLQFLIQYYNGEERAKGNILERFSAQQFPDLHSELNLSSLELGDSALYFCASSVEGHQETQYFGPGTRLLVL.

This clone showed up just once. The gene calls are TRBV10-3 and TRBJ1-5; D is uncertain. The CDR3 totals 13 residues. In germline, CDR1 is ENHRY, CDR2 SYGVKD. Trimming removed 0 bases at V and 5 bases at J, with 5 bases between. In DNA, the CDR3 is TGTGCCATCAGTGAGTCCGACTATCAGCCCCAGCATTTT. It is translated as CAISESDYQPQHF.

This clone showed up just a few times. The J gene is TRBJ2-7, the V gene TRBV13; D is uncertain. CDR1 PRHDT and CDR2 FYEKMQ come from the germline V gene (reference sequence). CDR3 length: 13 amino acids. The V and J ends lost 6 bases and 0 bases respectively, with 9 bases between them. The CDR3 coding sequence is TGTGCCAGCAGTAGTGGAGTCTCCTACGAGCAGTACTTC. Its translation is CASSSGVSYEQYF.

CDR3 in amino acids: CASGTGSQDTEAFF. CDR3 coding DNA: TGTGCCAGCGGGACAGGGAGTCAGGACACTGAAGCTTTCTTT. The chain carries TRBV11-2 and TRBJ1-1, with 9 bases fitting TRBD1. CDR1 and CDR2 from the germline V gene are SGHAT and FQNNGV. J lost 3 bases, V lost 8 bases, and 7 bases had no gene match. CDR3 size: 14 residues.

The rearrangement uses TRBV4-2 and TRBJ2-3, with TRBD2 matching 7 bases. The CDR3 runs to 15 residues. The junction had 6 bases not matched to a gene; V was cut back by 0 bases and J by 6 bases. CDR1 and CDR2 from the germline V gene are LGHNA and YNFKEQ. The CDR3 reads CASSQELAPRDTQYF. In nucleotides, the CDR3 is TGTGCCAGCAGCCAAGAACTAGCGCCTCGGGATACGCAGTATTTT.